The 28 T cell receptor beta chains below all came from one sample that was sequenced in a study of regulatory T cells in long-lasting Graves disease. In building TCR beta libraries, iRepertoire HTBI primers were used together with Arm-PCR of CDR3 regions. TCRdb analysed the multiplex PCR reads with MiXCR anew, one entry per CDR3 protein. In the table there are under 300,000 distinct CDR3 sequences, roughly 18% of which are singletons. Time point given: newly diagnosed GD, antithyroid drugs for less than 3 months. RNA from PBMCs was the source of the TCR library. This same sample was also part of a study on T cells in Graves' hyperthyroidism and ophthalmopathy.

Sequencing used peripheral blood mononuclear cells (PBMCs), obtained at new diagnosis, from a patient treated with antithyroid drugs. The source is a woman in her thirties with Graves disease.

This clonotype was seen a handful of times. V is TRBV19 and J is TRBJ1-3; no firm D call. This CDR3 is 15 amino acids long. From germline, CDR1 is LNHDA and CDR2 SQIVND (reference sequence). V was clipped by 5 bases and J by 0 bases, with 11 bases between them. CDR3 sequence: CASSPGLTSGNTIYF. The CDR3 DNA reads as TGTGCCAGTAGTCCGGGTCTTACCTCTGGAAACACCATATATTTT.

This clonotype occurred many times. The V call is TRBV7-8, the J call TRBJ1-2, with 8 nucleotides matching TRBD1. There are 15 residues in the CDR3. V trimming: 5 bases; J trimming: 4 bases; junction bases outside the gene matches: 9. Germline CDR1 reads SGHVS; CDR2 reads FQNEAQ. In DNA, the CDR3 is TGTGCCAGCAGCCAACAAGACAGGGGCACCTATGGCTACACCTTC. Translation: CASSQQDRGTYGYTF.

The chain recombines TRBV19 with TRBJ1-2, with D possibly being TRBD1 (6 bases). This CDR3 is 15 amino acids long. The ends were cut back, 5 bases at V and 3 bases at J, with 16 bases in the middle. CDR1 and CDR2 from the germline V gene are LNHDA and SQIVND (reference sequence). As DNA, the CDR3 is TGTGCCAGTAGTTTCTCACAGGGCCATGACTATGGCTACACCTTC. This codes for CASSFSQGHDYGYTF.

The CDR3 region has the DNA TGTGCCATCAGGACATCAAATCTTTACGAGCAGTACTTC. Translating gives CAIRTSNLYEQYF. J is TRBJ2-7 and V is TRBV10-3; no clear D. Germline V lookup: CDR1 ENHRY, CDR2 SYGVKD. The V end lost 6 bases, the J end lost 4 bases, and 13 bases lay between the germline ends. This CDR3 region has 13 residues.

This clonotype was seen repeatedly, ten times or more. The chain couples TRBV5-6 to TRBJ1-1; D possibly corresponds to TRBD1 (5 bases). Germline V lookup: CDR1 SGHDT, CDR2 YYEEEE. V was cut by 6 bases and J by 4 bases, with 22 bases left in between. This CDR3 has 16 amino acids. CDR3 region: CASKLDGRVWSTEAFF. The DNA of the CDR3 is TGTGCCAGCAAGCTTGACGGCAGGGTTTGGAGCACTGAAGCTTTCTTT. Full variable domain (rest looked up from reference TRBV5-6 and TRBJ1-1): DAGVTQSPTHLIKTRGQQVTLRCSPKSGHDTVSWYQQALGQGPQFIFQYYEEEERQRGNFPDRFSGHQFPNYSSELNVNALLLGDSALYLCASKLDGRVWSTEAFFGQGTRLTVV.

This clonotype was detected many times. The V call is TRBV6-5, the J call TRBJ1-5; perhaps TRBD1 as D (6 bases). CDR3 length: 16 amino acids. Trimming shortened V by 4 bases and J by 4 bases, and 17 bases separated the two germline ends. Germline V CDR1 and CDR2: MNHEY, SVGAGI. Here the CDR3 DNA reads TGTGCCAGCAGTTCGATACAGGGAGGAGGTAATCAGCCCCAGCATTTT. This gives the protein CASSSIQGGGNQPQHF.

This clonotype was picked up many times. V and J are TRBV7-9 and TRBJ2-7; 9 bases map to TRBD1. Germline CDR1 reads SEHNR; CDR2 reads FQNEAQ (reference sequence). The CDR3 runs to 13 residues. The J segment lost 7 bases and the V segment lost 5 bases, leaving 6 bases of the junction unmatched. For the CDR3, the DNA is TGTGCCAGCAGCGCCTGGACAGGGGTTGAGCAGTACTTC. Translated, it gives CASSAWTGVEQYF.

This clonotype was recorded at least ten times. The V call is TRBV27, the J call TRBJ2-7; no reliable D call. This CDR3 has 13 residues. V was shortened by 5 bases and J by 0 bases, with 8 bases between the two germline ends. The germline V gene encodes CDR1 MNHEY and CDR2 SMNVEV (reference sequence). The CDR3 nucleotides are TGTGCCAGCAGTCGGAGTTTCTCCTACGAGCAGTACTTC. The encoded protein is CASSRSFSYEQYF.

This clonotype was seen at least ten times. The rearrangement links TRBV11-2 to TRBJ1-3; no clear D. With 8 bases removed from V and 2 bases from J, the gap between germline ends came to 13 bases. The CDR3 spans 14 residues. Germline V gene lookup returns CDR1 SGHAT and CDR2 FQNNGV. CDR3 sequence reads: CASGLQRTGNTIYF. The CDR3 nucleotides are TGTGCCAGCGGTTTACAACGGACTGGAAACACCATATATTTT. The entire variable domain, with the rest obtained from reference TRBV11-2 and TRBJ1-3, is as follows: EAGVAQSPRYKIIEKRQSVAFWCNPISGHATLYWYQQILGQGPKLLIQFQNNGVVDDSQLPKDRFSAERLKGVDSTLKIQPAKLEDSAVYLCASGLQRTGNTIYFGEGSWLTVV.

On this clonotype itself: The junction departs from the called germline gene at one end, perhaps through a read error. The V gene is TRBV12-5, the J gene TRBJ1-1, with D maybe TRBD1 (6 bases). There are 19 residues in the CDR3. From germline, CDR1 is LGHNT and CDR2 FRNRAP. The chain's CDR3 is CANGLARTARRGVDTEAFF. CDR3 sequence (DNA): TGTGCTAATGGTTTGGCCAGGACAGCCCGAAGAGGGGTCGACACTGAAGCTTTCTTT.

In its sample, this clonotype was seen a few times. The rearrangement links TRBV4-2 to TRBJ1-3; D is ambiguous. The CDR3 has 13 amino acids. V lost 6 bases, J lost 6 bases, and 12 bases lay in between. Germline CDR1 reads LGHNA; CDR2 reads YNFKEQ. The CDR3 sequence: CASSSDPSNTIYF. As DNA, the CDR3 is TGTGCCAGCAGTTCGGACCCCTCAAACACCATATATTTT.

This clonotype appeared many times. V and J are TRBV15 and TRBJ1-1; the D is unclear. From germline, CDR1 is LNHNV and CDR2 YYDKDF (reference sequence). V gave up 0 bases and J gave up 1 base, with 15 bases separating them. This CDR3 has 17 residues. CDR3 DNA sequence: TGTGCCACCAGCAGAGACCCTCCTTCTATAAGGAACACTGAAGCTTTCTTT. It encodes CATSRDPPSIRNTEAFF.

This clonotype was counted at least ten times. The rearrangement links TRBV4-1 to TRBJ1-4, with D unclear. V was clipped by 0 bases and J by 8 bases, with 16 bases between them. Per the germline V gene, CDR1 is MGHRA and CDR2 is YSYEKL. The CDR3 sequence is 16 residues long. CDR3 residues: CASSQDRGIQGEKLFF. The CDR3 DNA is TGCGCCAGCAGCCAAGATAGAGGGATTCAAGGGGAAAAACTGTTTTTT.

The chain couples TRBV20-1 to TRBJ1-2; TRBD1 aligns across 8 bases. The CDR3 sequence is 13 residues long. Germline V lookup: CDR1 DFQATT, CDR2 SNEGSKA (reference sequence). J lost 8 bases, V lost 3 bases, and 8 bases had no gene match. The CDR3 is CSASGQGLRGYTF. As DNA, the CDR3 is TGCAGTGCTAGCGGACAGGGTCTCCGGGGCTACACCTTC.

The chain couples TRBV29-1 to TRBJ1-1; D uncertain. Trimming took 2 bases from V and 1 from J, leaving 11 bases between them. Germline V gives CDR1 SQVTM, CDR2 ANQGSEA. The CDR3 spans 14 residues. The CDR3 loop reads CSVEPPARNTEAFF. In DNA, the CDR3 is TGCAGCGTTGAACCCCCAGCGCGGAACACTGAAGCTTTCTTT.

The J gene is TRBJ2-3, the V gene TRBV19; TRBD1 aligns across 7 bases. The CDR3 has 15 amino acids. V was clipped by 3 bases and J by 6 bases; unmatched bases: 9. Germline V gene lookup returns CDR1 LNHDA and CDR2 SQIVND (reference sequence). CDR3 coding DNA: TGTGCCAGTAGTATGGCTACGACAGGGCCCGATACGCAGTATTTT. It encodes CASSMATTGPDTQYF.

Ten or more counts support this clonotype. The rearrangement links TRBV6-2 or TRBV6-3 to TRBJ2-1; a weak D match, TRBD1 (6 bases). Germline loops: CDR1 MNHEY, CDR2 SVGEGT. The CDR3 has 18 residues. V shed 5 bases and J shed 4 bases, with 24 bases lying between them. The CDR3 here is CASSGPLSQGYSYNEQFF. The DNA of the CDR3 is TGTGCCAGCAGTGGGCCCCTTTCCCAGGGGTATTCTTACAATGAGCAGTTCTTC.

The table lists this clonotype with many counts. V usage is TRBV11-2 and J usage is TRBJ2-7, with TRBD2 identical over 8 bases. V shed 6 bases, J shed 1 base, and the junction held 5 bases outside the gene matches. Germline CDR1 is SGHAT and CDR2 is FQNNGV. This CDR3 has 14 amino acids. CDR3 amino acids: CASRAGGASYEQYF. CDR3 DNA sequence: TGTGCCAGCAGGGCGGGGGGAGCGTCCTACGAGCAGTACTTC.

This clonotype was found many times. This sequence joins TRBV20-1 and TRBJ2-7; 11 positions match TRBD2. This CDR3 comprises 14 residues. From germline, CDR1 is DFQATT and CDR2 SNEGSKA (reference sequence). J lost 4 bases, V lost 3 bases, and 5 bases had no gene match. CDR3 sequence reads: CSARGGLAVYEQYF. DNA for the CDR3: TGCAGTGCTAGGGGGGGACTAGCGGTGTACGAGCAGTACTTC.

This clonotype showed up just a few times. A clone one base away is much larger, so this may be a read error. The chain uses TRBV7-3 and TRBJ2-7; TRBD2 aligns across 7 bases. CDR1 and CDR2 (germline): SGHTA, FQGTGA. The CDR3 consists of 13 residues. CDR3: CAGSVGTTYEQYF. CDR3 in DNA: TGTGCCGGCAGCGTGGGGACTACCTACGAGCAGTACTTC.

This clonotype showed up many times. The J gene is TRBJ2-2, the V gene TRBV6-1, with TRBD2 as a possible D gene (5 bases). Per germline, CDR1 MNHNS and CDR2 SASEGT. This CDR3 has 14 amino acids. V was shortened by 5 bases and J by 7 bases, with 14 bases between the two germline ends. The CDR3 loop reads CASSREIHGGELFF. The CDR3 nucleotides are TGTGCCAGCAGTAGGGAGATTCATGGCGGGGAGCTGTTTTTT.

This clonotype was detected only a few times. A read error is possible here, since a much larger clone lies one base away. V and J are TRBV18 and TRBJ2-1, with a weak D call TRBD2 (5 bases). Germline assignment: CDR1 KGHSH and CDR2 LQKENI. CDR3 size: 12 residues. The chain's CDR3 is CACSPPRGEQFF. CDR3 bases: TGTGCCTGCTCACCACCGAGAGGGGAGCAGTTCTTC. Drawing the rest from reference TRBV18 and TRBJ2-1, the complete variable domain is NAGVMQNPRHLVRRRGQEARLRCSPMKGHSHVYWYRQLPEEGLKFMVYLQKENIIDESGMPKERFSAEFPKEGPSILRIQQVVRGDSAAYFCACSPPRGEQFFGPGTRLTVL.

This clonotype was recorded many times. The chain is built from TRBV12-3 or TRBV12-4 and TRBJ2-7, with D maybe TRBD1 (5 bases). Trimming left V 3 bases short and J 0 bases short, with 9 bases between. The CDR3 sequence is 14 residues long. CDR3 protein: CASSFRTSSYEQYF. CDR3 nucleotides: TGTGCCAGCAGTTTCCGGACAAGCTCCTACGAGCAGTACTTC.

The table lists this clonotype with many counts. The rearrangement joins TRBV6-1 to TRBJ2-7; 9 bases fit TRBD1. This CDR3 spans 15 amino acids. Germline CDR1 MNHNS, CDR2 SASEGT. V gave up 4 bases and J gave up 3 bases; unmatched junction bases: 7. The CDR3: CASSGADRGNYEQYF. The CDR3, as DNA: TGTGCCAGCAGTGGAGCTGACAGGGGGAACTACGAGCAGTACTTC.

As to this clonotype: This likely reflects a read error, since a far larger clone is one base away. The CDR3 spells CASSFGQDGPTQYF. The CDR3 bases are TGTGCCAGCAGTTTTGGACAGGACGGCCCGACCCAGTACTTC. The rearrangement links TRBV28 to TRBJ2-3; 7 positions agree with TRBD1. The DNA end lines up better with TRBJ2-5; the J call may be wrong. Germline lookup yields CDR1 MDHEN and CDR2 SYDVKM. The CDR3 length is 14 residues.

About this clonotype itself: Germline is not matched at one junction end, which may reflect a read error. The genes are TRBV5-1 and TRBJ2-5, with a tentative D call TRBD1 (5 bases). CDR3 length: 13 amino acids. The germline gives CDR1 SGHRS, CDR2 YFSETQ. This chain's CDR3 is CASNLRPGETQYF. DNA of the CDR3: TGTGCCAGCAACTTACGTCCAGGGGAGACCCAGTACTTC.

This clonotype was seen repeatedly, ten times or more. J is TRBJ1-1 and V is TRBV20-1, with no clear D. Between the trimmed V and J ends, which lost 0 bases and 1 base, there was a span of 6 bases. The CDR3 runs to 13 residues. The germline V gene encodes CDR1 DFQATT and CDR2 SNEGSKA (reference sequence). CDR3 sequence (DNA): TGCAGTGCTAGAGATCCTGGGAACACTGAAGCTTTCTTT. The encoded protein is CSARDPGNTEAFF.

This clonotype has at least ten counts. The chain couples TRBV2 to TRBJ2-7; D not resolved. CDR1 is SNHLY and CDR2 is FYNNEI in the germline V gene. The length of the CDR3 is 15 residues. Trimming cost V 8 bases and J 0 bases, with 17 bases left between them. The CDR3 sequence: CASPGPGVVSYEQYF. The CDR3 region has the DNA TGTGCCAGCCCCGGGCCGGGTGTGGTCTCCTACGAGCAGTACTTC.